This T cell receptor (beta chain) appears in the sequencing data of a study of T cells in localized non-small cell lung cancer. Broader study findings: The study found T cell clonality highest in uninvolved adjacent lung, above tumor. Without multi-region sequencing, intratumor heterogeneity could not be excluded. Within adjacent lung there appeared a median around 57 of the top 100 tumor clones.

Produced via immunoSEQ multiplex PCR; TCRdb's table is partial and in-frame only. The profile shows 90,000 to 95,000 clones, roughly 88% of them singletons. V was pared by 4 bases and J by 2 bases, with 11 bases between. This CDR3 is 14 amino acids long. Germline values: CDR1 SNHLY, CDR2 FYNNEI. Turning to this clone: Its antigen is currently unknown.

The TCR originated in a woman aged 40-75 years with stage II squamous cell lung carcinoma. The chain links TRBV2 to TRBJ1-1; TRBD1 might be the D (5 bases). The sample was PBMCs, taken before any cancer treatment. DNA of the CDR3: TGTGCCAGCAGTGTTGGGGGGGGAAACACTGAAGCTTTCTTT. It specifies CASSVGGGNTEAFF.